These 9 T cell receptor beta chains share one sample of origin, sequenced in a study of T cells in Graves' hyperthyroidism and ophthalmopathy. Amplified TCR beta CDR3 regions came from RNA transcripts. HTBI primers were the set used in a first-round RT-PCR of the TCR CDR3. TCRdb processed the multiplex PCR reads anew with MiXCR; each CDR3 protein has one entry. The repertoire has hundreds of thousands of distinct CDR3 sequences, 40% to 55% of them found once; the top ten carry about 7.8%. Source material: peripheral blood or thyroid tissue (not recorded which). The receptors derive from a young woman with Graves' hyperthyroidism.

V gene TRBV29-1 combines with J gene TRBJ1-4; TRBD1 agrees at 9 bases. The CDR3 loop spans 14 amino acids. Trimming at V came to 4 bases and at J to 5 bases, leaving 5 bases not matched to a gene. CDR1 is SQVTM and CDR2 is ANQGSEA in the germline V gene. CDR3 sequence reads: CSVAPTGGNEKLFF. The CDR3 DNA is TGCAGCGTTGCTCCGACAGGGGGAAATGAAAAACTGTTTTTT.

This clonotype was seen at least ten times. This sequence joins TRBV12-3 or TRBV12-4 and TRBJ1-4; D gene unclear. The CDR3 runs to 12 residues. V lost 10 bases and J 1 base, leaving 7 bases between the germline ends. CDR3 loop: CATKGTNEKLFF. In DNA, the CDR3 is TGTGCCACCAAGGGAACTAATGAAAAACTGTTTTTT.

This sequence joins TRBV7-9 and TRBJ1-2; D call uncertain. The length of the CDR3 is 14 residues. Germline values: CDR1 SEHNR, CDR2 FQNEAQ (reference sequence). Trimming cost V 5 bases and J 2 bases, with 12 bases left between them. The CDR3 loop is CASSHRPFNYGYTF. The CDR3 DNA is TGTGCCAGCAGCCACCGGCCATTCAACTATGGCTACACCTTC. Full variable domain (remainder filled in from reference TRBV7-9 and TRBJ1-2): DTGVSQNPRHKITKRGQNVTFRCDPISEHNRLYWYRQTLGQGPEFLTYFQNEAQLEKSRLLSDRFSAERPKGSFSTLEIQRTEQGDSAMYLCASSHRPFNYGYTFGSGTRLTVV.

CDR3 DNA sequence: TGTGCCATCAGTCCCGGGACAGGGCCCGAGCAGTACTTC. It codes for CAISPGTGPEQYF. The chain carries TRBV10-3 and TRBJ2-7; 9 positions match TRBD1. V trimming: 5 bases; J trimming: 6 bases; junction bases outside the gene matches: 5. From germline, CDR1 is ENHRY and CDR2 SYGVKD. This CDR3 is built from 13 residues.

This sequence joins TRBV7-2 and TRBJ1-2, with TRBD1 identical over 7 bases. The CDR3 sequence is 14 residues long. Trimming took 3 bases from V and 8 from J; bases not matched to a gene: 9. Germline assignment: CDR1 SGHTA and CDR2 FQGNSA. CDR3 in amino acids: CASSLWDSLLGYTF. The CDR3 DNA reads TGTGCCAGCAGCTTGTGGGACAGCTTATTAGGCTACACCTTC.

Comment on this clonotype: This may come from a read error, since a much larger clone is one base off. This rearrangement joins TRBV10-3 to TRBJ1-5, with 9 bases fitting TRBD1. The V gene's germline CDR1 is ENHRY and CDR2 SYGVKD. CDR3 length: 14 amino acids. This chain's CDR3 is CALSEQGASQPQHF. CDR3 DNA sequence: TGTGCCCTCAGTGAACAGGGGGCCAGCCAGCCCCAGCATTTT.

This clonotype has a count of ten or more. The chain has TRBV15 and TRBJ1-4; D is uncertain. The germline V and J ends were trimmed by 5 bases and 2 bases, with 15 bases remaining between them. CDR3 length: 16 residues. Germline CDR1 reads LNHNV; CDR2 reads YYDKDF (reference sequence). For the CDR3, the DNA is TGTGCCACCAGCGAATATAACCCGGGGACTAATGAAAAACTGTTTTTT. It specifies CATSEYNPGTNEKLFF. Full variable domain (missing parts from reference TRBV15 and TRBJ1-4): DAMVIQNPRYQVTQFGKPVTLSCSQTLNHNVMYWYQQKSSQAPKLLFHYYDKDFNNEADTPDNFQSRRPNTSFCFLDIRSPGLGDTAMYLCATSEYNPGTNEKLFFGSGTQLSVL.

This clonotype appeared many times. The V gene is TRBV5-1, the J gene TRBJ1-2, with D possibly TRBD1 on 5 matching bases. The germline V gene encodes CDR1 SGHRS and CDR2 YFSETQ. The CDR3 has 14 residues. V was clipped by 0 bases and J by 2 bases, with 8 bases between them. The CDR3 DNA reads as TGCGCCAGCAGCTTGGACAGGAGAAACTATGGCTACACCTTC. This codes for CASSLDRRNYGYTF.

This clonotype was counted only a few times. The junction and the germline gene differ at one end; a read error may be behind it. Here the CDR3 DNA reads TGTGCCAGCAGCCGGGTGAGGGTATCCTTC. Translated, it gives CASSRVRVSF. The rearrangement links TRBV7-2 to TRBJ1-2; D call uncertain. The V gene's germline CDR1 is SGHTA and CDR2 FQGNSA. The CDR3 is 10 residues long.